What follows describes a single T cell receptor (beta chain). The CDR3 runs 11 residues. Trimming stripped 4 bases from V and 11 bases from J, with 11 bases between. Germline values: CDR1 SGHDN, CDR2 FVKESK. As handled by the study authors: Counting gave a median of approximately 96,000 TCRs per sample, with values ranging from about 23,224 to 750,000. Via MiXCR, TCRdb re-called the RACE reads, giving one row per CDR3 protein. The V and J calls, along with clone size, are taken from TCRdb and not from the paper's own processing. Found here are 75,000 to 90,000 distinct CDR3 sequences, about 10% of them singletons; the top ten hold more than 4%. Time point defined: patch test 2, 6 weeks after DPC sensitization. Regarding treatment: therapeutic diphenylcyclopropenone sensitization with weekly scalp DPC. Patches went on only after blood had been drawn each time. The source of the sample is a study of human T cells and chemical hapten exposure. Study as a whole: The study lasted 20 to 30 weeks, and patients were dosed weekly with diphenylcyclopropenone on the scalp throughout. Minor volume differences among pooled libraries chiefly drove per-sample TCR yield variation.

This receptor was obtained from a woman in her forties or fifties with alopecia areata. Some clones in this sample may be carry-over from other donors' samples. J is TRBJ1-1 and V is TRBV14; no clear D gene. Specimen: whole blood, collected in connection with sensitization to the hapten diphenylcyclopropenone (DPC). CDR3 loop: CASSLEGRAFF. The CDR3 DNA sequence: TGTGCCAGCAGCCTTGAGGGAAGGGCTTTCTTT.